Below, one T cell receptor (beta chain) is given with its context. This specimen comes from a study of blood T cell repertoires in COVID-19. In the study overall: Italy, Spain and the United States were the sources of the convalescent and acute COVID-19 samples. Nucleic acid was either cDNA or gDNA, and it came from T cells, B-cell-depleted T cells, or PBMCs.

Losses at the gene ends were 3 bases for V and 9 bases for J; bases not matched to a gene: 5. This CDR3 comprises 15 residues. CDR1 is LGHNA, CDR2 YSLEER, per germline. In the authors' workflow: Using reference gene primer amplification, nucleated cell counts were estimated. The repertoire was sequenced with immunoSEQ multiplex PCR; TCRdb's copy has only in-frame clones and lacks some. V, J and clone size are those of that table, while D and trimming were read from the DNA. The data contain about 150,000 clones, roughly 90% of them singletons. The sequencing sample was made of peripheral blood. The chain recombines TRBV4-3 with TRBJ1-6; 10 bases agree with TRBD1. This TCR was recovered from a human donor in a cohort sampled during active COVID-19. DNA for the CDR3: TGCGCCAGCAGCCAGGGACAGGGGTTAAGTTCACCCCTCCACTTT. Translated, it gives CASSQGQGLSSPLHF.